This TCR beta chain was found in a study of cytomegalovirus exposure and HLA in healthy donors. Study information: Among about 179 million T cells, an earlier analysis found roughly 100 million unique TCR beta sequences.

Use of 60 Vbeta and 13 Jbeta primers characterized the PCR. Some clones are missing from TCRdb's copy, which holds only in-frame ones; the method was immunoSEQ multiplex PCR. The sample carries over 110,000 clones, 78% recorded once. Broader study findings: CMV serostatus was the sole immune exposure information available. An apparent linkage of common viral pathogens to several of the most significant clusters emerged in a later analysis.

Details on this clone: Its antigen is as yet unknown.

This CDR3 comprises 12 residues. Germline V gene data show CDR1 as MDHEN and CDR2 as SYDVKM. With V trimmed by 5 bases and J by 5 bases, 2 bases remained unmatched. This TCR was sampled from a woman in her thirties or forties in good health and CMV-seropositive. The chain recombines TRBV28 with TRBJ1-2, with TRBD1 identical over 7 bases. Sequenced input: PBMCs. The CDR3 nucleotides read TGTGCCAGCAGTACGGGACAGTATGGCTACACCTTC. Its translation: CASSTGQYGYTF.